This T cell receptor (beta chain) was found in a study of blood T cell repertoires in COVID-19. Measured with immunoSEQ multiplex PCR; TCRdb has only the in-frame clones, and not every one. The sample has roughly 100,000 clones, about four fifths seen once. The V gene's germline CDR1 is MDHEN and CDR2 SYDVKM. This CDR3 has 15 residues. Deletions cut 7 bases from V and 2 bases from J, with 15 bases between. The receptor comes from a man older than 75 with acute or convalescent COVID-19. The sequenced sample consisted of peripheral blood. The V and J genes are TRBV28 and TRBJ2-1, with D unresolved. CDR3 region: CASIRSPRTYNEQFF. Written as DNA, the CDR3 is TGTGCCAGCATACGGAGCCCCCGAACCTACAATGAGCAGTTCTTC.